Sequencing of this T cell receptor (beta chain) was carried out in a study of CD8+ T cells in alopecia areata (dated 2018 in TCRdb). With respect to the entire study: Treated patients were enrolled in an open-label pilot trial of oral tofacitinib, 5 to 10 mg twice daily, for moderate-to-severe alopecia areata. Tofacitinib was administered for 6 to 18 months, and 6 months of follow-up off drug were then conducted to assess delayed response and recurrence. To study T cell clonal expansion in alopecia areata, the researchers applied high-throughput TCRbeta sequencing to both the C3H/HeJ mouse model and human patients. Scalp tissue and sorted CD4+ and CD8+ peripheral blood T cells from patchy and totalis/universalis alopecia areata patients and from healthy controls were covered by human TCRbeta sequencing. Biopsies were taken from tofacitinib-treated patients at baseline and at 4 and 24 weeks of treatment, and a later scalp biopsy was taken in several of the tofacitinib-treated patients. Clonality in the scalp was compared among normal scalp (n=4), patchy alopecia areata scalp (n=8), and alopecia totalis/universalis scalp (n=8). RNA was obtained with the PAXgene miRNA kit for fixed scalp, the miRNeasy kit for PBMCs, and the RNeasy kit for mouse skin. Amplification of TCRbeta CDR3 regions was done by immunoSEQ multiplex PCR using 35 Vbeta forward primers and 13 Jbeta reverse primers. Broad study findings and their caveats: Shared TCR sequences between patients were less evident than in mice, which may be partly attributable to HLA diversity in the patient population. Compared with normal scalp, lesional scalp, particularly in alopecia totalis/universalis, had higher clonality and more expanded CD8+ clones, which suggests antigenic drive. Unlike mouse skin, where gammadelta T cells dominate, normal human skin contains resident alphabeta T cells that get sequenced too, which complicates analysis of the scalp TCR repertoire.

Libraries were prepared through the immunoSEQ multiplex PCR assay. RNA was extracted from all samples and reverse transcribed into cDNA, which served as template for TCR sequencing. SuperScript III was used for first-strand cDNA synthesis, primed with a 2:1 mix of oligo-dT and random hexamers. A synthetic immune receptor repertoire was used to gauge amplification bias, and whatever bias remained was removed computationally. Per the authors' processing: Raw reads were preprocessed for error removal, and CDR3 was defined according to IMGT conventions as running from the conserved cysteine to phenylalanine. Clonality was computed by normalizing Shannon entropy by log2 of the number of productive unique TCRs and subtracting the result from 1. Whether each scalp clone was CD4 or CD8 was inferred by checking scalp TCRbeta sequences against the CD4 and CD8 repertoires from sorted blood. This is the immuneACCESS table as TCRdb keeps it, with only in-frame sequences that have V and J called. A part of the clones is gone; compared with another copy, unresolved V genes explain less than half, and the rest is unexplained. That table is the source of V, J and clone size, and D and trimming were worked out from the DNA. Recorded for this sample are 150,000 to 200,000 clones; 67% of them occurred a single time. The ten largest clones take up about an eighth of the sample.

The time point label, read with the paper, signifies: baseline before oral tofacitinib. From alopecia areata patients, peripheral blood was collected along with lesional scalp punch biopsies. PBMCs were isolated by density centrifugation and stained for CD3, CD4 and CD8, and CD4+ and CD8+ T cells were sorted on a FACSAria. Turning to this clone: Its specific antigen is unknown. No clone much larger than this one lies a single base away; base qualities are absent.

Deletion took 5 bases off V and 8 bases off J, with a span of 13 bases between the germline ends. The CDR3, cysteine through phenylalanine, is 14 amino acids long. Solely the CDR3 DNA is kept, with 42 bases framed from the first base. CDR1 is given as PRHDT and CDR2 as FYEKMQ, both from the germline V gene (reference sequence). Sample: CD8+ T cells sorted from blood, taken at week 0. The receptor chain draws on TRBV13 and TRBJ1-6, with the D gene too uncertain to name. The receptor comes from a human donor with alopecia areata. The CDR3 here reads CASSPRGSHSPLHF. The base sequence is TGTGCCAGCAGCCCAAGAGGCAGTCATTCACCCCTCCACTTT.